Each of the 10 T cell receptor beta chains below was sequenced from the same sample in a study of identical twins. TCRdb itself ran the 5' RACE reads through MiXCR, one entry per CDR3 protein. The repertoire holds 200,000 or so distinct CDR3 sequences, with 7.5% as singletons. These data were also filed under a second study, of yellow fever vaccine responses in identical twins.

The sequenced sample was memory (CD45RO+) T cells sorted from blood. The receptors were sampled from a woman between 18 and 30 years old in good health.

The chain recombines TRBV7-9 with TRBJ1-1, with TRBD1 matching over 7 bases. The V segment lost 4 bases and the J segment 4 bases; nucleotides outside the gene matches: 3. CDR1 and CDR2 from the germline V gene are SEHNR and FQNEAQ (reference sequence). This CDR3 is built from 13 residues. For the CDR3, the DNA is TGTGCCAGCAGCTCGACAGGGCCCACTGAAGCTTTCTTT. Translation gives CASSSTGPTEAFF.

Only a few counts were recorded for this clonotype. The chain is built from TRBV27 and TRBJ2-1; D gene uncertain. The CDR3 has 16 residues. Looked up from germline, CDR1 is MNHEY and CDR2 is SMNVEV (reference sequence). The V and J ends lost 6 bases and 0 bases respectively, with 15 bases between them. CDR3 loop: CASSPFLATSYNEQFF. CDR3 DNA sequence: TGTGCCAGCAGCCCATTCCTCGCGACCTCCTACAATGAGCAGTTCTTC.

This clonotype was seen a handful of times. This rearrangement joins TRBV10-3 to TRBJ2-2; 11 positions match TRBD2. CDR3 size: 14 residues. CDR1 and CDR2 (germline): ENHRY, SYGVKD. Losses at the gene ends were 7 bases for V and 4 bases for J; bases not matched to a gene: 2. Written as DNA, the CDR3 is TGTGCCATCACCGGACTAGCGGGCACCGGGGAGCTGTTTTTT. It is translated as CAITGLAGTGELFF.

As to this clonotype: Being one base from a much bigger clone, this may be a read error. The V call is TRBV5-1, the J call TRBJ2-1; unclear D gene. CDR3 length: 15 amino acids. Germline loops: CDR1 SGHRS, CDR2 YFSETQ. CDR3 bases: TGCACCAGCAGCTTTGGATCAGAGCCCCGGGCTGAGCAGTTCTTC. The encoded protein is CTSSFGSEPRAEQFF.

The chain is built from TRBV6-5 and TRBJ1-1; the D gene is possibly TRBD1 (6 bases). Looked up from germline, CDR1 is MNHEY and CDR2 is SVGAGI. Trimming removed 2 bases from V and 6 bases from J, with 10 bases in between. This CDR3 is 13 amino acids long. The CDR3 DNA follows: TGTGCCAGCAGTTACCGACAGGCCCCTGAAGCTTTCTTT. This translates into CASSYRQAPEAFF.

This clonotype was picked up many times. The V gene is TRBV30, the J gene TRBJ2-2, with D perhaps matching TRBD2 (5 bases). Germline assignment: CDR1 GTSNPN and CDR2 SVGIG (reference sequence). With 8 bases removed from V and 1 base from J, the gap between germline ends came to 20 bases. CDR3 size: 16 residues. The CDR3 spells CAGTVWETKNTGELFF. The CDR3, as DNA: TGTGCCGGAACGGTCTGGGAGACAAAGAACACCGGGGAGCTGTTTTTT. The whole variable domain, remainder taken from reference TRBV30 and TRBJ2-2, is SQTIHQWPATLVQPVGSPLSLECTVEGTSNPNLYWYRQAAGRGLQLLFYSVGIGQISSEVPQNLSASRPQDRQFILSSKKLLLSDSGFYLCAGTVWETKNTGELFFGEGSRLTVL.

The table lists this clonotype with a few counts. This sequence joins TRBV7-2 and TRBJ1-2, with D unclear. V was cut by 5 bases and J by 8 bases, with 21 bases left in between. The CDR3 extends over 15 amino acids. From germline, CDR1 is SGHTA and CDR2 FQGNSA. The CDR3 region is CASSIVRPLNGGYTF. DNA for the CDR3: TGTGCCAGCAGCATAGTAAGGCCTCTCAATGGGGGCTACACCTTC.

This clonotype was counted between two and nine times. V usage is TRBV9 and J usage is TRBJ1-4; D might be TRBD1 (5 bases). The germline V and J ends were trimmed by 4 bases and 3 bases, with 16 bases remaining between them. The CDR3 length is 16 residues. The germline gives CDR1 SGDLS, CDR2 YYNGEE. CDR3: CASSSSGHVANEKLFF. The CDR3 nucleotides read TGTGCCAGCAGCTCTAGTGGACATGTAGCTAATGAAAAACTGTTTTTT.

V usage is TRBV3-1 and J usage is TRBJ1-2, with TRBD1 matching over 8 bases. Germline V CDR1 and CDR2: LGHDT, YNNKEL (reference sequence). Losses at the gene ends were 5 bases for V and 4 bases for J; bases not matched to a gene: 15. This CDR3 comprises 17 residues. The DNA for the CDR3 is TGTGCCAGCAGCTTCTCGGACAGGGCCGCACCGGTCTATGGCTACACCTTC. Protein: CASSFSDRAAPVYGYTF.

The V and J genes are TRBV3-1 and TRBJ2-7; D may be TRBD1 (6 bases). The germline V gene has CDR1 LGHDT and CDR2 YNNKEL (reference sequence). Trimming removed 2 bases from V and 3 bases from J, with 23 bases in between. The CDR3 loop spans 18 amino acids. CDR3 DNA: TGTGCCAGCAGCCAAAGCGGTCGGCAGGGGAGATCCTTCTACGAGCAGTACTTC. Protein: CASSQSGRQGRSFYEQYF.